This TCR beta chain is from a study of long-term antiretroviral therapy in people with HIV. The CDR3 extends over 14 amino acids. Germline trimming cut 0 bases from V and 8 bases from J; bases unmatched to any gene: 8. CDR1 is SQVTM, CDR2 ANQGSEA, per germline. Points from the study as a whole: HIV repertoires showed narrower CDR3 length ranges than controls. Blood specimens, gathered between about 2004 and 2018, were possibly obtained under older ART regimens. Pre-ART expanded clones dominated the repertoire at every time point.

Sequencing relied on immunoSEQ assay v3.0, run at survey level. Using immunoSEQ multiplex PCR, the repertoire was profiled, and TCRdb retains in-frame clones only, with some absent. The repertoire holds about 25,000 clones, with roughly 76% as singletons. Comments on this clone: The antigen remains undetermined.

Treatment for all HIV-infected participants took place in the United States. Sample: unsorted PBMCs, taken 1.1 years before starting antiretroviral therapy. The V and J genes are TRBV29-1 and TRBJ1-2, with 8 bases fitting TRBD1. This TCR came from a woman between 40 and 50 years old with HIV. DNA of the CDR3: TGCAGCGTTGAAGAGGGACAGGCCGCCGGGGGCTACACCTTC. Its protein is CSVEEGQAAGGYTF.